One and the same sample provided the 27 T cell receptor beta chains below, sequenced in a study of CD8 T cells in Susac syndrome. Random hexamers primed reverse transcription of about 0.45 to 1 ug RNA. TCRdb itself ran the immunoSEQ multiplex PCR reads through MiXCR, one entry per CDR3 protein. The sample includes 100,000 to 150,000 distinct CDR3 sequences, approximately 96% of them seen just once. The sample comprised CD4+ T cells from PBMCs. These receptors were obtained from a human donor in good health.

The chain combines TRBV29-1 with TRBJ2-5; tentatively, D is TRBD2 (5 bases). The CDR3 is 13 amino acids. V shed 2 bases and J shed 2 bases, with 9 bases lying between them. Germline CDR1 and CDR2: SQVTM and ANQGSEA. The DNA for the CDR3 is TGCAGCGTTGAAATGAGGGTACAAGAGACCCAGTACTTC. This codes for CSVEMRVQETQYF.

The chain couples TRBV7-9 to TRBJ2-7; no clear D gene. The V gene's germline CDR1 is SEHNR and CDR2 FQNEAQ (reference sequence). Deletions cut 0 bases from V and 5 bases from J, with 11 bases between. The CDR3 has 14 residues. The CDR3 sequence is CASSLAAIGNEQYF. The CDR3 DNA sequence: TGTGCCAGCAGCTTAGCCGCCATTGGGAACGAGCAGTACTTC.

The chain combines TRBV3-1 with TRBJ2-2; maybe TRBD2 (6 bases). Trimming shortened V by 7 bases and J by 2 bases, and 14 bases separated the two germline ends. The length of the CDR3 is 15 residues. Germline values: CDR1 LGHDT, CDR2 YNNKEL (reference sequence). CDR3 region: CASTNRGINTGELFF. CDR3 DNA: TGTGCCAGCACTAACCGGGGGATCAACACCGGGGAGCTGTTTTTT.

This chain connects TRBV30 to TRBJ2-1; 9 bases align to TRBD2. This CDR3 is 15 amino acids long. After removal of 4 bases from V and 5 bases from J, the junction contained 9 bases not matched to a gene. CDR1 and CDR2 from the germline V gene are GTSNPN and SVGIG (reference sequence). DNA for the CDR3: TGTGCCTGGAACCTACTAGCGGGTCGGAACAATGAGCAGTTCTTC. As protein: CAWNLLAGRNNEQFF.

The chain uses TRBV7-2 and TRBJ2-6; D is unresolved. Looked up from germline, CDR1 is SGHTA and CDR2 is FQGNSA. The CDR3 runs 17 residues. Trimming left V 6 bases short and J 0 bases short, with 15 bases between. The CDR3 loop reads CASRLLNHGSGANVLTF. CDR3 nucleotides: TGTGCCAGCAGGCTACTTAACCACGGCTCTGGGGCCAACGTCCTGACTTTC. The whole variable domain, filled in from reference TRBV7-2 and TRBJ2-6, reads GAGVSQSPSNKVTEKGKDVELRCDPISGHTALYWYRQSLGQGLEFLIYFQGNSAPDKSGLPSDRFSAERTGGSVSTLTIQRTQQEDSAVYLCASRLLNHGSGANVLTFGAGSRLTVL.

The CDR3 here is CASSQAPPDRPNTEAFF. DNA of the CDR3: TGCGCCAGCAGCCAAGCCCCTCCGGACAGGCCTAACACTGAAGCTTTCTTT. The chain links TRBV4-3 to TRBJ1-1; 7 bases match TRBD1. Germline values: CDR1 LGHNA, CDR2 YSLEER. CDR3 length equals 17 residues. Losses at the gene ends were 1 base for V and 2 bases for J; bases not matched to a gene: 10.

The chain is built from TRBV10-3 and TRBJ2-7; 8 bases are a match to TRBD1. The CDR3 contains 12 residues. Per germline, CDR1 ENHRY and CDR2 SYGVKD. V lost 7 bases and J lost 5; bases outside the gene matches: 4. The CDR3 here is CAINQGADEQYF. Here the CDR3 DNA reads TGTGCCATCAACCAGGGGGCTGACGAGCAGTACTTC.

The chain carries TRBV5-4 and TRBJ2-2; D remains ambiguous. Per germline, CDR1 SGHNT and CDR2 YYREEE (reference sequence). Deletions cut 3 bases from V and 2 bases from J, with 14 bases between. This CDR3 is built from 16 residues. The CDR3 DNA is TGTGCCAGCAGCTCCTATAATGGTTTAAACACCGGGGAGCTGTTTTTT. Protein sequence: CASSSYNGLNTGELFF.

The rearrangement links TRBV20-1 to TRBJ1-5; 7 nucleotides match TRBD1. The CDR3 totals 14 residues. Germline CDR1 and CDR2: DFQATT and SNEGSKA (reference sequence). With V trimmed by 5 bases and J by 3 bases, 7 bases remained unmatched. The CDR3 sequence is CSAPPDRPNQPQHF. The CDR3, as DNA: TGCAGTGCTCCTCCGGACAGGCCCAATCAGCCCCAGCATTTT.

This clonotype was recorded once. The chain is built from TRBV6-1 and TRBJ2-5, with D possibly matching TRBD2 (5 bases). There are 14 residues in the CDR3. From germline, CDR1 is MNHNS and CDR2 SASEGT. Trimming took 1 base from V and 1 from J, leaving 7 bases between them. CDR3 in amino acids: CASSEDRGQETQYF. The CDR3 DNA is TGTGCCAGCAGTGAAGATCGGGGCCAAGAGACCCAGTACTTC.

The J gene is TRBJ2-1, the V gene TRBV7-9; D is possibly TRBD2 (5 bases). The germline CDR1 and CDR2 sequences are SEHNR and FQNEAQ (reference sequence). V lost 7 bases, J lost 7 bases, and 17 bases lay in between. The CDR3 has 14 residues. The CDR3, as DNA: TGTGCCAGCACCCCCTCGGTACTAGTTAATGAGCAGTTCTTC. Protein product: CASTPSVLVNEQFF.

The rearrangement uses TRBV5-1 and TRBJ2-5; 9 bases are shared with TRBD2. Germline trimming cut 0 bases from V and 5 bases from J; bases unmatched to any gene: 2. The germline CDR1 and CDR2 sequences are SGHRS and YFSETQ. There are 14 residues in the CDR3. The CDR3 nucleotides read TGCGCCAGCAGCTTGGTAGCGGGAGACGAGACCCAGTACTTC. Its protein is CASSLVAGDETQYF.

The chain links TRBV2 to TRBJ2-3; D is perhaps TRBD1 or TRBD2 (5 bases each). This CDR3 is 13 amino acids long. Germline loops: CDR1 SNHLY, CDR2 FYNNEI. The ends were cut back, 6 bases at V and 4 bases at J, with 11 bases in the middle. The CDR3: CASRTRGADTQYF. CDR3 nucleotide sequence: TGTGCCAGCAGGACGAGGGGCGCAGATACGCAGTATTTT. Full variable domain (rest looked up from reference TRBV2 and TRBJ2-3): EPEVTQTPSHQVTQMGQEVILRCVPISNHLYFYWYRQILGQKVEFLVSFYNNEISEKSEIFDDQFSVERPDGSNFTLKIRSTKLEDSAMYFCASRTRGADTQYFGPGTRLTVL.

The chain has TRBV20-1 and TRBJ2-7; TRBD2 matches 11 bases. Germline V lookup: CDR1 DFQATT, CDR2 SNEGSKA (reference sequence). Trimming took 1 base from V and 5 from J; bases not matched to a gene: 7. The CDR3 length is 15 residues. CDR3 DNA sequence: TGCAGTGCTAGAGCGCCCCTAGCGGGAGGCCACGAGCAGTACTTC. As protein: CSARAPLAGGHEQYF.

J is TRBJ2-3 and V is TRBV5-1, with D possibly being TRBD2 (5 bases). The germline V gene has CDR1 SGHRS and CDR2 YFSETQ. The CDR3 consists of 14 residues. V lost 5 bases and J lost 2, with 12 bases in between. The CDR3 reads CASRRTFLTDTQYF. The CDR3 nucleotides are TGCGCCAGCAGGCGGACTTTCCTCACAGATACGCAGTATTTT.

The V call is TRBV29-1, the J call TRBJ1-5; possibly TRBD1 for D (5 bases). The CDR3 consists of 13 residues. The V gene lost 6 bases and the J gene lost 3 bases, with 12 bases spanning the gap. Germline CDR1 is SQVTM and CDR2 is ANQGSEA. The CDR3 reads CSVRGPNNQPQHF. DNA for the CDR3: TGCAGCGTGAGGGGACCGAACAATCAGCCCCAGCATTTT.

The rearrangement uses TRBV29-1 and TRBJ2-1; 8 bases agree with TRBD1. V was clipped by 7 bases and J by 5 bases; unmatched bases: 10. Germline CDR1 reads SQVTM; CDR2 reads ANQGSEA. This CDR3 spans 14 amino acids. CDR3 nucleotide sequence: TGCAGCGCCCCGTCGGGACAGGTGAACAATGAGCAGTTCTTC. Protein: CSAPSGQVNNEQFF.

In nucleotides, the CDR3 is TGTGCCAGCAGTCGGACAGGGACCTCCGGGGAGCTGTTTTTT. Protein product: CASSRTGTSGELFF. The V call is TRBV25-1, the J call TRBJ2-2; 8 positions match TRBD1. From germline, CDR1 is MGHDK and CDR2 SYGVNS. With V trimmed by 5 bases and J by 6 bases, 5 bases remained unmatched. The CDR3 spans 14 residues.

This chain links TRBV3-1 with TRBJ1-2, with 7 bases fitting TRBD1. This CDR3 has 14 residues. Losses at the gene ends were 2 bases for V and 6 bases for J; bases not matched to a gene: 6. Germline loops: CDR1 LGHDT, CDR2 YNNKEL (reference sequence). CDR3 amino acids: CASSQLQGTDGYTF. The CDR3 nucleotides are TGTGCCAGCAGCCAACTACAGGGGACGGATGGCTACACCTTC.

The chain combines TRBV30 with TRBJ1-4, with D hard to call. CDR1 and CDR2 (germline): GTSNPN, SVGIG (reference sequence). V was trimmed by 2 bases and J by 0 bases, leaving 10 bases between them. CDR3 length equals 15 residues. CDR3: CAWSPPPATNEKLFF. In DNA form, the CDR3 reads TGTGCCTGGAGTCCCCCCCCTGCAACTAATGAAAAACTGTTTTTT.

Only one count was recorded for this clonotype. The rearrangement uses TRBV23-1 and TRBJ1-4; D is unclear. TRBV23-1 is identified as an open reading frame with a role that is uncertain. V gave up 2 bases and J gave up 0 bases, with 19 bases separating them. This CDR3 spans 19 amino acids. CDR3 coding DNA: TGCGCCAGCAGTCAAAGGGCCCGAGGCCGACTGCCAACTAATGAAAAACTGTTTTTT. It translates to CASSQRARGRLPTNEKLFF.

This CDR3 is CASRDAGQSYNEQFF. The CDR3 DNA is TGTGCCAGCAGAGACGCAGGACAATCCTACAATGAGCAGTTCTTC. The V gene is TRBV6-5, the J gene TRBJ2-1; possibly TRBD1 for D (5 bases). In germline, CDR1 is MNHEY, CDR2 SVGAGI. The CDR3 extends over 15 amino acids. Deletions cut 6 bases from V and 1 base from J, with 13 bases between.

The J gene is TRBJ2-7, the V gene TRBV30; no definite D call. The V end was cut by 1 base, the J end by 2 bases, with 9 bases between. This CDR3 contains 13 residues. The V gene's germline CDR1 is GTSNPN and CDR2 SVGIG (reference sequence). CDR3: CAWSDMEPYEQYF. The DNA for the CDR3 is TGTGCCTGGAGTGATATGGAGCCCTACGAGCAGTACTTC. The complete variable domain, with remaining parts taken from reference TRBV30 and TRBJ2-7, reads SQTIHQWPATLVQPVGSPLSLECTVEGTSNPNLYWYRQAAGRGLQLLFYSVGIGQISSEVPQNLSASRPQDRQFILSSKKLLLSDSGFYLCAWSDMEPYEQYFGPGTRLTVT.

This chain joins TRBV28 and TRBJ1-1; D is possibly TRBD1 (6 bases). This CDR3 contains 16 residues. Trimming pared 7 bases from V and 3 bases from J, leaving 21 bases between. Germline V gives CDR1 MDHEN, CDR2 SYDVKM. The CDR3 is CASIRGGGQGDTEAFF. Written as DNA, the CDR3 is TGTGCCAGCATTCGCGGCGGGGGGCAAGGTGACACTGAAGCTTTCTTT.

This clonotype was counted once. The chain's CDR3 is CASSRASEGGYTF. The CDR3 region has the DNA TGTGCCAGCAGTCGAGCCTCGGAAGGTGGCTACACCTTC. The chain combines TRBV27 with TRBJ1-2; D unclear. Germline V gene lookup returns CDR1 MNHEY and CDR2 SMNVEV (reference sequence). V gave up 5 bases and J gave up 7 bases, with 14 bases separating them. The CDR3 covers 13 residues.

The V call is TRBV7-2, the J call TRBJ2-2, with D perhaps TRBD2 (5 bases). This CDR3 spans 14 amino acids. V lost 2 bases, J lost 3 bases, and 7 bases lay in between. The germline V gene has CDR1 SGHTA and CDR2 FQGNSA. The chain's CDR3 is CASSLTGYTGELFF. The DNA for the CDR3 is TGTGCCAGCAGCTTAACGGGGTACACCGGGGAGCTGTTTTTT.

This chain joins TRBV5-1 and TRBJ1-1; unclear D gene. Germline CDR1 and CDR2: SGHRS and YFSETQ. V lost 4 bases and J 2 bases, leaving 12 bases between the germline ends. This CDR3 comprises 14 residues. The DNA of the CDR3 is TGCGCCAGCAGCCTGCGATCCGATAACACTGAAGCTTTCTTT. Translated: CASSLRSDNTEAFF.